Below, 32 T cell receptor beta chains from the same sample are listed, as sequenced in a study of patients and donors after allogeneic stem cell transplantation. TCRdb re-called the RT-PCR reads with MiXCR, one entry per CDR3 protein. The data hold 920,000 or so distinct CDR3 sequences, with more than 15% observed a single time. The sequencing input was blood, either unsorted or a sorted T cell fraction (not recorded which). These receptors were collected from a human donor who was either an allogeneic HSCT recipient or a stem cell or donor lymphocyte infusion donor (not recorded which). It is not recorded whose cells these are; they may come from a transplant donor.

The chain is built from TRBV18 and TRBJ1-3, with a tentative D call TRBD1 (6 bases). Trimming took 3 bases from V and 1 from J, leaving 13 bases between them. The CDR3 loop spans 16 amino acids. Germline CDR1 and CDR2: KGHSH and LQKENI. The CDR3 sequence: CASSPGQQRSGNTIYF. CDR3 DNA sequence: TGTGCCAGCTCACCCGGACAGCAGAGATCTGGAAACACCATATATTTT.

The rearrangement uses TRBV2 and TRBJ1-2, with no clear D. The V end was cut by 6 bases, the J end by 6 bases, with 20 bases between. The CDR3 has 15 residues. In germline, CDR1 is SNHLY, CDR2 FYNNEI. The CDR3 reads CASRPPELVYDGYTF. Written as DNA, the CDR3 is TGTGCCAGCAGGCCGCCGGAGTTGGTATACGATGGCTACACCTTC.

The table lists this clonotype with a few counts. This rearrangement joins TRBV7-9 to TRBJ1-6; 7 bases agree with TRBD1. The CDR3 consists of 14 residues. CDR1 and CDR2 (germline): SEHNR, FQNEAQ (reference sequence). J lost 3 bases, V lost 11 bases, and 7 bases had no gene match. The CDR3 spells CAGRRDSYNSPLHF. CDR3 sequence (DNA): TGTGCCGGAAGGCGGGACAGCTATAATTCACCCCTCCACTTT.

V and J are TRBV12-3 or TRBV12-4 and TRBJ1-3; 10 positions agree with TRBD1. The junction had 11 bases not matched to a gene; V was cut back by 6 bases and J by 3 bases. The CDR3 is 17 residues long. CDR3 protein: CASSQSQDRGNGNTIYF. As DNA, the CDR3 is TGTGCCAGCAGCCAGAGCCAGGACAGGGGGAATGGAAACACCATATATTTT.

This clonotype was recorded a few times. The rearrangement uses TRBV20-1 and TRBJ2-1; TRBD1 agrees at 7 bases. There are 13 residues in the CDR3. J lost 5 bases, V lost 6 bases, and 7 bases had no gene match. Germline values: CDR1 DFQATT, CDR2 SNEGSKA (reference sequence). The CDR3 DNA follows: TGCAGTGCCGGAGCAGGGGGTCACAATGAGCAGTTCTTC. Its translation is CSAGAGGHNEQFF.

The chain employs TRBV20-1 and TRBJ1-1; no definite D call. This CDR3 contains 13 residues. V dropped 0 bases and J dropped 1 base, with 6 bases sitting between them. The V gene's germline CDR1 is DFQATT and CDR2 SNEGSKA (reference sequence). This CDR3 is CSARDPQNTEAFF. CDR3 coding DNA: TGCAGTGCTAGAGATCCGCAGAACACTGAAGCTTTCTTT.

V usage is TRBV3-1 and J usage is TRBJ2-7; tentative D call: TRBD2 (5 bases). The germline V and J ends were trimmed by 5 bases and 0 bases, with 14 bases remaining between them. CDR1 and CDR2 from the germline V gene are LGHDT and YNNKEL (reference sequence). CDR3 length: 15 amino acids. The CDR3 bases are TGTGCCAGCAGCAAAAGCGGCTCCCTCTCCTACGAGCAGTACTTC. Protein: CASSKSGSLSYEQYF.

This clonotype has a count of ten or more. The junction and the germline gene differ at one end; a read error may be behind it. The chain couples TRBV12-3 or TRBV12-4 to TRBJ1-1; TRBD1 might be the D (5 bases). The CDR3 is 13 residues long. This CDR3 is CASSLGANTEAFF. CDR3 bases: TGTGCCAGCAGCTTAGGGGCGAACACTGAAGCTTTCTTT.

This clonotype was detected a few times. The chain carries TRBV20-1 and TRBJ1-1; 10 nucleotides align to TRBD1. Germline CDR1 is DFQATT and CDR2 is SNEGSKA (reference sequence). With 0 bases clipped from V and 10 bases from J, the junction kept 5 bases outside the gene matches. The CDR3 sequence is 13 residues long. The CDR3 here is CSAREGDRGLAFF. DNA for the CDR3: TGCAGTGCTAGAGAGGGGGACAGGGGTTTAGCTTTCTTT.

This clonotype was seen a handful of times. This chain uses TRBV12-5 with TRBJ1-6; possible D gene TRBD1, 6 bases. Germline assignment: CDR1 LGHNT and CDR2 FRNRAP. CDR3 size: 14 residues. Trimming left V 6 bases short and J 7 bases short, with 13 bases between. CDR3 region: CASGLDRQNSPLHF. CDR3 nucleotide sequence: TGTGCTAGTGGACTCGACAGGCAAAATTCACCCCTCCACTTT.

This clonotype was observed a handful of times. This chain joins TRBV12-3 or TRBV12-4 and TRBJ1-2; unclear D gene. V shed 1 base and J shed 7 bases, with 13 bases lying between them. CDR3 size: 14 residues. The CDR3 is CASSLDGPWGGYTF. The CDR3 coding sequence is TGTGCCAGCAGTTTAGACGGACCCTGGGGTGGCTACACCTTC.

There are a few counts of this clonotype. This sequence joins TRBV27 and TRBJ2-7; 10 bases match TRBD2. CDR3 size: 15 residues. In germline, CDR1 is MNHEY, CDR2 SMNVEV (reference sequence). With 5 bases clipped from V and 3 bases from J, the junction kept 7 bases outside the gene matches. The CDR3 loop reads CASSQGLANLYEQYF. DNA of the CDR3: TGTGCCAGCAGTCAGGGACTAGCGAATCTCTACGAGCAGTACTTC.

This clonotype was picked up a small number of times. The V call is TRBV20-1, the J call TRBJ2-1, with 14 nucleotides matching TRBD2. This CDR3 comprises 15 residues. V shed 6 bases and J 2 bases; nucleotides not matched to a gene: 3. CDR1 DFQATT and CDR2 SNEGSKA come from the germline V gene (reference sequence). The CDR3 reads CSALGLAGAYNEQFF. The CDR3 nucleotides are TGCAGTGCCCTGGGACTAGCGGGAGCCTACAATGAGCAGTTCTTC.

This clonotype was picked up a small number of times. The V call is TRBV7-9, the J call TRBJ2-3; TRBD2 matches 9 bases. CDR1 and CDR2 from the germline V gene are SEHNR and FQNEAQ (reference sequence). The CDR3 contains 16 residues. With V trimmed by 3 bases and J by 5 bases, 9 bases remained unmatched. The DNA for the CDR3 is TGTGCCAGCAGCTTGCTTAGCGGGAGCTCGGTAGATACGCAGTATTTT. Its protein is CASSLLSGSSVDTQYF.

CDR3 sequence reads: CASSQLAGGPPGELFF. CDR3 coding DNA: TGTGCCAGCAGCCAACTAGCGGGGGGGCCCCCCGGGGAGCTGTTTTTT. This sequence joins TRBV4-2 and TRBJ2-2, with 12 bases lining up with TRBD2. In germline, CDR1 is LGHNA, CDR2 YNFKEQ. CDR3 length equals 16 residues. The ends lost 2 bases at V and 6 bases at J; junction bases unmatched: 4.

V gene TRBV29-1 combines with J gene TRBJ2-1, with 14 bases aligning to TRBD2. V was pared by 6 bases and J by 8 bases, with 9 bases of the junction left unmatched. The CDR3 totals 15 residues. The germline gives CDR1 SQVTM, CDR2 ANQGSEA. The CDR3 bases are TGCAGCGTCACCCCGGGACTAGCGGGAGTCTATGAGCAGTTCTTC. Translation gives CSVTPGLAGVYEQFF.

In nucleotides, the CDR3 is TGTGCCATCAGTGACGTTCCGACGTTCGGGGAGCTGTTTTTT. It specifies CAISDVPTFGELFF. This chain uses TRBV10-3 with TRBJ2-2; no definite D call. The germline V gene encodes CDR1 ENHRY and CDR2 SYGVKD. The CDR3 runs 14 residues. Trimming left V 3 bases short and J 7 bases short, with 12 bases between.

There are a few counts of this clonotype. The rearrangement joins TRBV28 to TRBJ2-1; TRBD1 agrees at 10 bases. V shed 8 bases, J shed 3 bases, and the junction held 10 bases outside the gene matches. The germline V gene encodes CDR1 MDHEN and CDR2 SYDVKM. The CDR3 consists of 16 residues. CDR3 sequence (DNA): TGTGCCAGCCCCGCGCCGGGACAGGGGTTCTACAATGAGCAGTTCTTC. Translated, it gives CASPAPGQGFYNEQFF.

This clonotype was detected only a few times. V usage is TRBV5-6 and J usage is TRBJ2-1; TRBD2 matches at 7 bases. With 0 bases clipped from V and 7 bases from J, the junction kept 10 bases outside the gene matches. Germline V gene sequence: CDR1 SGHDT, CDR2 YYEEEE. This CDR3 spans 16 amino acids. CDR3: CASSLEIAGARNEQFF. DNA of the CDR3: TGTGCCAGCAGCTTGGAGATTGCGGGAGCCCGAAATGAGCAGTTCTTC. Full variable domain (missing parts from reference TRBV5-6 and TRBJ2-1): DAGVTQSPTHLIKTRGQQVTLRCSPKSGHDTVSWYQQALGQGPQFIFQYYEEEERQRGNFPDRFSGHQFPNYSSELNVNALLLGDSALYLCASSLEIAGARNEQFFGPGTRLTVL.

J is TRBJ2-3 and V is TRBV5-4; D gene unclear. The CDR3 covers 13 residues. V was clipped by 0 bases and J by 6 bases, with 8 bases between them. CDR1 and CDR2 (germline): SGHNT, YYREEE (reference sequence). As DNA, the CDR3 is TGTGCCAGCAGCTTGGTGTCCTACGATACGCAGTATTTT. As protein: CASSLVSYDTQYF. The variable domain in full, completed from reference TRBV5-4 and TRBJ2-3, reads ETGVTQSPTHLIKTRGQQVTLRCSSQSGHNTVSWYQQALGQGPQFIFQYYREEENGRGNFPPRFSGLQFPNYSSELNVNALELDDSALYLCASSLVSYDTQYFGPGTRLTVL.

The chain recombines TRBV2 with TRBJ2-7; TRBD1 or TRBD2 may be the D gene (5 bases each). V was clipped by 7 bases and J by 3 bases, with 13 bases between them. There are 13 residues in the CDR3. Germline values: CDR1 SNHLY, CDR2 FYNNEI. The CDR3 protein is CASTGTPRYEQYF. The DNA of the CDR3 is TGTGCCAGCACCGGGACCCCCCGCTACGAGCAGTACTTC. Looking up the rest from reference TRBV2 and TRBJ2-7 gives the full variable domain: EPEVTQTPSHQVTQMGQEVILRCVPISNHLYFYWYRQILGQKVEFLVSFYNNEISEKSEIFDDQFSVERPDGSNFTLKIRSTKLEDSAMYFCASTGTPRYEQYFGPGTRLTVT.

CDR3 loop: CASTLRGVGSPLHF. The CDR3 DNA reads as TGTGCCAGCACCCTAAGGGGGGTAGGCTCACCCCTCCACTTT. This chain joins TRBV12-3 or TRBV12-4 and TRBJ1-6; tentatively, D is TRBD1 (6 bases). V was trimmed by 7 bases and J by 10 bases, leaving 17 bases between them. This CDR3 region has 14 residues.

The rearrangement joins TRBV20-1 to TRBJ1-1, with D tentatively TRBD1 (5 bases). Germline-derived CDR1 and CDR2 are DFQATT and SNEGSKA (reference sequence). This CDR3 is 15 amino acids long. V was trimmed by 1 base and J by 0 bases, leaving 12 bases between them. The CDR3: CSARADPGLNTEAFF. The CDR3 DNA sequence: TGCAGTGCTAGAGCTGATCCAGGGTTGAACACTGAAGCTTTCTTT.

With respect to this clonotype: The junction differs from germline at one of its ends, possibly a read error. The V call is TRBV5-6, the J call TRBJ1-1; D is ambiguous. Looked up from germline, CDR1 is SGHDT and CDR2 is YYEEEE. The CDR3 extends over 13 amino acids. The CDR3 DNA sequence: TGTGCCAGCGGCTTTATGGGGAACACTGAAGCTTTCTTT. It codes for CASGFMGNTEAFF.

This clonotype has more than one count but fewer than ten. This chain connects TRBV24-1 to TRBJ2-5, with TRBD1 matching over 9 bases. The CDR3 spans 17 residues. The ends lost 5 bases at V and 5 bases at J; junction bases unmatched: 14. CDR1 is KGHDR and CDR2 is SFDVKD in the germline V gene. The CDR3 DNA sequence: TGTGCCACCAGTGGACGTCAAAGGACAGGGGATACGGAGACCCAGTACTTC. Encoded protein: CATSGRQRTGDTETQYF.

CDR3 nucleotides: TGTGCCAGCAGCTTAGCACAGTCGAACACTGAAGCTTTCTTT. This codes for CASSLAQSNTEAFF. This chain connects TRBV13 to TRBJ1-1; D is unresolved. Trimming pared 1 base from V and 1 base from J, leaving 7 bases between. The CDR3 covers 14 residues. Germline CDR1 is PRHDT and CDR2 is FYEKMQ (reference sequence).

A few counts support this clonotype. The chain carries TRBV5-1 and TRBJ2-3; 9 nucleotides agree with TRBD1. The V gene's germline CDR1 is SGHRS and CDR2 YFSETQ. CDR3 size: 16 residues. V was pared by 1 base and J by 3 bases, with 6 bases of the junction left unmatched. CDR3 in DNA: TGCGCCAGCAGCTTGACAGGGGGCTCGAGGACAGATACGCAGTATTTT. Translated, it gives CASSLTGGSRTDTQYF.

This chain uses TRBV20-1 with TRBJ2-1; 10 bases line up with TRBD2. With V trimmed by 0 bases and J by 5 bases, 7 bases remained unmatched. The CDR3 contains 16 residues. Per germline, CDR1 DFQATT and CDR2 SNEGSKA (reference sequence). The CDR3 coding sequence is TGCAGTGCTAGAGATTATTGGACTAGCGGTAACAATGAGCAGTTCTTC. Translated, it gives CSARDYWTSGNNEQFF.

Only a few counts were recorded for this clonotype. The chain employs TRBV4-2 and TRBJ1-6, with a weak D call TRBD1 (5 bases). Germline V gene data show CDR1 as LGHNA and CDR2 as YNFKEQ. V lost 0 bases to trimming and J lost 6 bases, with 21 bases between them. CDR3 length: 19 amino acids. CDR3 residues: CASSQDHGGPSRGNSPLHF. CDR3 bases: TGTGCCAGCAGCCAAGATCACGGAGGGCCGTCTAGGGGTAATTCACCCCTCCACTTT.

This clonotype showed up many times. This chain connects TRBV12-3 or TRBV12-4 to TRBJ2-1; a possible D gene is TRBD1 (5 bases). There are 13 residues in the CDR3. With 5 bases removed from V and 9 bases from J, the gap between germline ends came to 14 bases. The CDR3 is CASSGATGGEQFF. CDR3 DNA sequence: TGTGCCAGCAGTGGGGCAACCGGCGGTGAGCAGTTCTTC.

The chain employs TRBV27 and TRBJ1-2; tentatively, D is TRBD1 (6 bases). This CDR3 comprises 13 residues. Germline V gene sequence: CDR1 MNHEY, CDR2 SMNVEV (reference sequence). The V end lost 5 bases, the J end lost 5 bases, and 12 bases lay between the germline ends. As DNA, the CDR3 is TGTGCCAGCAGTCTCGACAGGAAGTATGGCTACACCTTC. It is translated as CASSLDRKYGYTF.

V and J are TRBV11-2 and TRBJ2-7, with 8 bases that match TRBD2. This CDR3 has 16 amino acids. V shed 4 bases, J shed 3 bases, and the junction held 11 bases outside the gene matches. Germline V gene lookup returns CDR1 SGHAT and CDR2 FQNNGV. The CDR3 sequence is CASSSNTGTSYYEQYF. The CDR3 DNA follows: TGTGCCAGCAGCTCCAATACCGGGACTAGTTACTACGAGCAGTACTTC.